This passage covers 18 T cell receptor beta chains from one sample sequenced in a study of brain T cells in children with intractable seizures. Time point described: blood from clinic visit 5 months post-surgery; TSC patient then seizure free. Only in-frame clones appear in the TCRdb table, and some are missing; sequencing was by immunoSEQ multiplex PCR. There are about 320,000 clones in the sample; 93% occur only once, and roughly 5.7% lies in the top ten. Here the sequenced sample was peripheral blood, taken approximately 5 months after surgery. The receptors derive from a boy younger than two with tuberous sclerosis and intractable seizures.

The chain couples TRBV18 to TRBJ1-5; D unresolved. The CDR3 is 15 residues long. V gave up 0 bases and J gave up 1 base, with 7 bases separating them. Germline-derived CDR1 and CDR2 are KGHSH and LQKENI. DNA for the CDR3: TGTGCCAGCTCACCACCCCCCTCCAGCAATCAGCCCCAGCATTTT. Protein product: CASSPPPSSNQPQHF.

Turning to this clone: The sample contains more than one DNA sequence encoding this CDR3. The chain combines TRBV5-1 with TRBJ1-1; D remains unclear. This CDR3 comprises 13 residues. V was trimmed by 0 bases and J by 2 bases, leaving 5 bases between them. Per the germline V gene, CDR1 is SGHRS and CDR2 is YFSETQ. CDR3 coding DNA: TGCGCCAGCAGCTTGGGACCTAACACTGAAGCTTTCTTT. It yields the protein CASSLGPNTEAFF. Full variable domain (rest looked up from reference TRBV5-1 and TRBJ1-1): KAGVTQTPRYLIKTRGQQVTLSCSPISGHRSVSWYQQTPGQGLQFLFEYFSETQRNKGNFPGRFSGRQFSNSRSEMNVSTLELGDSALYLCASSLGPNTEAFFGQGTRLTVV.

This chain links TRBV29-1 with TRBJ1-2; weak D call: TRBD1 (5 bases). Deletions cut 6 bases from V and 3 bases from J, with 17 bases between. The germline gives CDR1 SQVTM, CDR2 ANQGSEA. CDR3 length equals 14 residues. The DNA of the CDR3 is TGCAGCGTACCGCGGGGGGTTGGCGACTATGGCTACACCTTC. Its translation: CSVPRGVGDYGYTF.

This CDR3 reads CAISDRLTATQETQYF. CDR3 sequence (DNA): TGTGCCATCAGTGACCGCCTGACAGCCACGCAAGAGACCCAGTACTTC. V is TRBV10-3 and J is TRBJ2-5, with D possibly being TRBD1 (5 bases). This CDR3 comprises 16 residues. Looked up from germline, CDR1 is ENHRY and CDR2 is SYGVKD. Trimming cost V 3 bases and J 2 bases, with 16 bases left between them.

The V and J genes are TRBV7-3 and TRBJ2-3; a possible D gene is TRBD2 (7 bases). CDR1 is SGHTA, CDR2 FQGTGA, per germline. CDR3 length equals 17 residues. Trimming left V 1 base short and J 6 bases short, with 20 bases between. CDR3 bases: TGTGCCAGCAGCTTAAAGGGGGGGACTACCGTCCGGGATACGCAGTATTTT. Translation gives CASSLKGGTTVRDTQYF.

The V and J genes are TRBV4-1 and TRBJ2-7; D ambiguous. Trimming left V 2 bases short and J 2 bases short, with 4 bases between. The germline V gene has CDR1 MGHRA and CDR2 YSYEKL. The CDR3 covers 12 residues. CDR3 region: CASSQNPYEQYF. In DNA form, the CDR3 reads TGCGCCAGCAGCCAAAACCCCTACGAGCAGTACTTC.

The gene calls are TRBV19 and TRBJ2-7, with 8 bases that match TRBD1. The CDR3 spans 14 residues. Germline V gene data show CDR1 as LNHDA and CDR2 as SQIVND (reference sequence). The junction had 6 bases not matched to a gene; V was cut back by 7 bases and J by 1 base. The CDR3 DNA is TGTGCCAGTACCCGGGACAGGAGTTCCTACGAGCAGTACTTC. As protein: CASTRDRSSYEQYF.

This chain connects TRBV5-5 to TRBJ1-5, with D possibly being TRBD1 (5 bases). Germline V gene lookup returns CDR1 SGHKS and CDR2 YYEKEE (reference sequence). CDR3 length: 14 amino acids. V lost 2 bases to trimming and J lost 7 bases, with 13 bases between them. The CDR3: CASSFGGRGQPQHF. DNA of the CDR3: TGTGCCAGCAGCTTTGGGGGGAGAGGACAGCCCCAGCATTTT.

About this clone: Sequence at one end of the junction differs from germline and may be a read error. Here the CDR3 reads CASSAGTGTGGEQYF. The CDR3, as DNA: TGTGCTAGCAGTGCCGGGACCGGGACAGGGGGCGAGCAGTACTTC. The chain uses TRBV7-7 and TRBJ2-7; 11 bases line up with TRBD1. Germline V gene sequence: CDR1 SSHAT, CDR2 FNYEAQ (reference sequence). CDR3 size: 15 residues.

The V gene is TRBV5-4, the J gene TRBJ2-2; tentatively, D is TRBD1 or TRBD2 (5 bases each). The V end lost 0 bases, the J end lost 4 bases, and 10 bases lay between the germline ends. Germline CDR1 SGHNT, CDR2 YYREEE (reference sequence). This CDR3 has 15 amino acids. This CDR3 is CASSLGGSGTGELFF. The CDR3 bases are TGTGCCAGCAGCTTGGGGGGGTCGGGCACCGGGGAGCTGTTTTTT.

The genes are TRBV19 and TRBJ1-2, with TRBD1 matching over 8 bases. CDR3 length equals 13 residues. The germline CDR1 and CDR2 sequences are LNHDA and SQIVND (reference sequence). Trimming took 9 bases from V and 2 from J; bases not matched to a gene: 5. CDR3 in amino acids: CARETGGNYGYTF. DNA for the CDR3: TGTGCCAGAGAAACAGGGGGGAACTATGGCTACACCTTC.

V is TRBV20-1 and J is TRBJ2-3; TRBD2 matches 11 bases. This CDR3 contains 14 residues. The V and J ends lost 3 bases and 1 base, in that order; junction bases with no gene match: 0. The germline V gene encodes CDR1 DFQATT and CDR2 SNEGSKA (reference sequence). This chain's CDR3 is CSASSGGGTDTQYF. In DNA, the CDR3 is TGCAGTGCTAGTAGCGGGGGGGGCACAGATACGCAGTATTTT.

V usage is TRBV19 and J usage is TRBJ2-3; 11 bases match TRBD2. This CDR3 comprises 15 residues. The trim removed 6 bases at V and 4 bases at J, leaving 6 bases unmatched. Per the germline V gene, CDR1 is LNHDA and CDR2 is SQIVND (reference sequence). The CDR3 region has the DNA TGTGCCAGTAGCAGTAGCGGGGGGGCTCCAGATACGCAGTATTTT. It encodes CASSSSGGAPDTQYF.

The chain links TRBV18 to TRBJ2-7; D remains unclear. The CDR3 consists of 13 residues. The germline V gene has CDR1 KGHSH and CDR2 LQKENI. V gave up 3 bases and J gave up 3 bases, with 9 bases separating them. The CDR3 nucleotides read TGTGCCAGCTCACCCCAGGCTGGCTACGAGCAGTACTTC. Amino acid sequence: CASSPQAGYEQYF.

The chain has TRBV15 and TRBJ1-1; D gene ambiguous. V lost 2 bases, J lost 1 base, and 5 bases lay in between. The CDR3 runs 13 residues. Germline CDR1 is LNHNV and CDR2 is YYDKDF (reference sequence). The CDR3, as DNA: TGTGCCACCAGCAGACCAGGGAACACTGAAGCTTTCTTT. Translation gives CATSRPGNTEAFF.

This chain uses TRBV5-1 with TRBJ1-1; D gene ambiguous. Trimming pared 0 bases from V and 3 bases from J, leaving 12 bases between. The germline gives CDR1 SGHRS, CDR2 YFSETQ. This CDR3 comprises 15 residues. CDR3 sequence: CASSLESGWDTEAFF. In DNA form, the CDR3 reads TGCGCCAGCAGCTTGGAGTCGGGTTGGGACACTGAAGCTTTCTTT.

The rearrangement links TRBV5-4 to TRBJ1-3, with D perhaps matching TRBD1 (5 bases). CDR1 is SGHNT and CDR2 is YYREEE in the germline V gene (reference sequence). The V end lost 4 bases, the J end lost 0 bases, and 8 bases lay between the germline ends. This CDR3 contains 14 residues. The CDR3, as DNA: TGTGCCAGCAGCCCAGGGTACTCTGGAAACACCATATATTTT. This codes for CASSPGYSGNTIYF.

The V call is TRBV29-1, the J call TRBJ1-5; 7 nucleotides align to TRBD1. Germline V gene lookup returns CDR1 SQVTM and CDR2 ANQGSEA. V lost 3 bases to trimming and J lost 0 bases; unmatched junction nucleotides: 5. The CDR3 spans 15 residues. This CDR3 reads CSVEAGGNSNQPQHF. The CDR3 DNA reads TGCAGCGTTGAGGCAGGGGGAAATAGCAATCAGCCCCAGCATTTT. The full variable domain, completed using reference TRBV29-1 and TRBJ1-5, is SAVISQKPSRDICQRGTSLTIQCQVDSQVTMMFWYRQQPGQSLTLIATANQGSEATYESGFVIDKFPISRPNLTFSTLTVSNMSPEDSSIYLCSVEAGGNSNQPQHFGDGTRLSIL.